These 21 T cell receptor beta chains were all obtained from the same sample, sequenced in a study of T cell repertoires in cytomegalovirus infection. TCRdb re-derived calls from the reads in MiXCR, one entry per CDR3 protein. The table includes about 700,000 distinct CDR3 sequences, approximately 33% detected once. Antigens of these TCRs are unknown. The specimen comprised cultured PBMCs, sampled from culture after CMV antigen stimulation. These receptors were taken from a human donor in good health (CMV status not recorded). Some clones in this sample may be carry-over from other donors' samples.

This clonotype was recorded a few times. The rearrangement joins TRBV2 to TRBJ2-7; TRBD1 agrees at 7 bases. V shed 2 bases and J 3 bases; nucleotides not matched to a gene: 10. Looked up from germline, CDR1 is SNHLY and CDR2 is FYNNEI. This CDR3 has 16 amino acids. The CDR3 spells CASSEKTGIPHYEQYF. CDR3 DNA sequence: TGTGCCAGCAGTGAAAAGACAGGGATCCCTCACTACGAGCAGTACTTC.

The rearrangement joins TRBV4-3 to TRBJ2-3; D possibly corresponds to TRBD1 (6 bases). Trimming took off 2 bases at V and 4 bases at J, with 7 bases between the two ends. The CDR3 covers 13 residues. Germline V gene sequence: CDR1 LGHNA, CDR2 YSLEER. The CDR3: CASSQHRADTQYF. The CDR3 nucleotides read TGCGCCAGCAGCCAACACAGGGCAGATACGCAGTATTTT.

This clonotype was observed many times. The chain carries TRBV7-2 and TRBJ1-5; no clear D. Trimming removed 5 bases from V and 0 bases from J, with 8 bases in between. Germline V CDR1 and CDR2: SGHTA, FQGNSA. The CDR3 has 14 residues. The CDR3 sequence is CASSPGASNQPQHF. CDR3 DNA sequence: TGTGCCAGCAGCCCCGGCGCTAGCAATCAGCCCCAGCATTTT. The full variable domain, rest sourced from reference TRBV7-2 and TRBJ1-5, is GAGVSQSPSNKVTEKGKDVELRCDPISGHTALYWYRQSLGQGLEFLIYFQGNSAPDKSGLPSDRFSAERTGGSVSTLTIQRTQQEDSAVYLCASSPGASNQPQHFGDGTRLSIL.

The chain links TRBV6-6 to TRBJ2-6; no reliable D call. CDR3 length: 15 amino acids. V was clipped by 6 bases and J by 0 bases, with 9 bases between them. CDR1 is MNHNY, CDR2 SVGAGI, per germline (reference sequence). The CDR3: CASRGMNSGANVLTF. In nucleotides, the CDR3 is TGTGCCAGCAGGGGTATGAACTCTGGGGCCAACGTCCTGACTTTC.

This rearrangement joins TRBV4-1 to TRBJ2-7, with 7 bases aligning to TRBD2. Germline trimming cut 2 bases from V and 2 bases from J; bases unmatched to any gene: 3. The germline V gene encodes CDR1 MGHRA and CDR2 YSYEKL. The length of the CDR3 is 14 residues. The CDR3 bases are TGCGCCAGCAGCCAACCGGGACTAACCTACGAGCAGTACTTC. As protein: CASSQPGLTYEQYF.

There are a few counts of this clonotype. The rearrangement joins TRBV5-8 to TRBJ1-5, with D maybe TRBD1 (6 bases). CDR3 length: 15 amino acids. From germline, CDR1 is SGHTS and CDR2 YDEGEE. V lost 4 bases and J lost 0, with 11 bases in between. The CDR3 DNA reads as TGTGCCAGCAGCGGGGGGGCCTATAGCAATCAGCCCCAGCATTTT. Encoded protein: CASSGGAYSNQPQHF. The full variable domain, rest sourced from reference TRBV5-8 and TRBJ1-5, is EAGVTQSPTHLIKTRGQQATLRCSPISGHTSVYWYQQALGLGLQFLLWYDEGEERNRGNFPPRFSGRQFPNYSSELNVNALELEDSALYLCASSGGAYSNQPQHFGDGTRLSIL.

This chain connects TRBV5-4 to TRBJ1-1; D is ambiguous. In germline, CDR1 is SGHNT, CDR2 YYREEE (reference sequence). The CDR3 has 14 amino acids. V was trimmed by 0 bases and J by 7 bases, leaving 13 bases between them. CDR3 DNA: TGTGCCAGCAGCTTGGAGGCCCGCAGCTATGAAGCTTTCTTT. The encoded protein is CASSLEARSYEAFF.

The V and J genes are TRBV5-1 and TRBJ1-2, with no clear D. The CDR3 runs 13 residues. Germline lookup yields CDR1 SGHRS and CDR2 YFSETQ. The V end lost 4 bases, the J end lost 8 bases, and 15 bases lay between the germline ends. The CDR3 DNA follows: TGCGCCAGCAGCCCCGAGGGTGGCGGAGGCTACACCTTC. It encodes CASSPEGGGGYTF.

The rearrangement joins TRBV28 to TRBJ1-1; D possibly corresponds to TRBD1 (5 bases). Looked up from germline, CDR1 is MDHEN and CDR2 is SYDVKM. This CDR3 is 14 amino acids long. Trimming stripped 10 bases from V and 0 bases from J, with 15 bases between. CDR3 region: CATQYDSMNTEAFF. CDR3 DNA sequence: TGTGCCACCCAATACGACAGCATGAACACTGAAGCTTTCTTT.

CDR3 protein: CASSRGVATETQYF. DNA of the CDR3: TGCGCCAGCAGCCGAGGTGTTGCTACGGAGACCCAGTACTTC. This chain connects TRBV4-1 to TRBJ2-5; D unresolved. The ends were cut back, 4 bases at V and 5 bases at J, with 14 bases in the middle. This CDR3 contains 14 residues. Per the germline V gene, CDR1 is MGHRA and CDR2 is YSYEKL.

CDR3 in DNA: TGTGCCAGCAGTCCCCTCGGGACTAGTTGGTTCTTC. Translation gives CASSPLGTSWFF. The rearrangement joins TRBV12-3 or TRBV12-4 to TRBJ2-1, with 8 bases fitting TRBD2. The trim removed 5 bases at V and 15 bases at J, leaving 9 bases unmatched. The CDR3 is made up of 12 amino acids.

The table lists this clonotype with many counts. The CDR3 nucleotides read TGTGCCAGCAGCCAGAGGGCTAGCGGGACCTACGAGCAGTACTTC. The encoded protein is CASSQRASGTYEQYF. The genes are TRBV7-2 and TRBJ2-7; 9 bases line up with TRBD2. CDR1 and CDR2 from the germline V gene are SGHTA and FQGNSA. V lost 5 bases and J lost 2; bases outside the gene matches: 7. The CDR3 spans 15 residues.

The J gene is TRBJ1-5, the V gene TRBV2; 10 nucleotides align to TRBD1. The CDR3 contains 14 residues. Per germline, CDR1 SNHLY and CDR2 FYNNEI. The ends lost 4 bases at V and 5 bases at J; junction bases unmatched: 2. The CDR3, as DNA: TGTGCCAGCAGTGGGGACAGGGGATATCAGCCCCAGCATTTT. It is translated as CASSGDRGYQPQHF.

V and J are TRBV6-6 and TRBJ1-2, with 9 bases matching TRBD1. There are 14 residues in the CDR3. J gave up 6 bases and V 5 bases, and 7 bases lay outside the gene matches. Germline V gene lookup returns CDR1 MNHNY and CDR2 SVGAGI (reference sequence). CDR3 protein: CASSHLQGADGYTF. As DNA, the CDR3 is TGTGCCAGCAGTCACTTACAGGGGGCGGATGGCTACACCTTC.

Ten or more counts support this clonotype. The CDR3, as DNA: TGTGCCAGCAGCCCGATTACCTCGACTATTAACTATGGCTACACCTTC. Amino acids: CASSPITSTINYGYTF. The chain employs TRBV7-2 and TRBJ1-2; no clear D gene. The length of the CDR3 is 16 residues. Trimming removed 5 bases at V and 1 base at J, with 17 bases between. Germline CDR1 is SGHTA and CDR2 is FQGNSA.

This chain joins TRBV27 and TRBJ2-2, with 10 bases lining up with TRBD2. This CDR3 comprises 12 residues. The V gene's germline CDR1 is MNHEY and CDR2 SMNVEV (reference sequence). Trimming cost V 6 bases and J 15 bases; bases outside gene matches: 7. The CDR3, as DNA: TGTGCCAGCAGCCAAGGGACTAGCGAGTTGTTTTTT. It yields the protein CASSQGTSELFF.

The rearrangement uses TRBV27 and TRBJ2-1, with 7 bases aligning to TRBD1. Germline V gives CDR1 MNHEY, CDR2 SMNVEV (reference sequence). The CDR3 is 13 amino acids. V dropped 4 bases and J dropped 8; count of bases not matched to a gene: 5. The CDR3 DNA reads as TGTGCCAGCAGTTGGGACAGAGATGATGAGCAGTTCTTC. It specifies CASSWDRDDEQFF.

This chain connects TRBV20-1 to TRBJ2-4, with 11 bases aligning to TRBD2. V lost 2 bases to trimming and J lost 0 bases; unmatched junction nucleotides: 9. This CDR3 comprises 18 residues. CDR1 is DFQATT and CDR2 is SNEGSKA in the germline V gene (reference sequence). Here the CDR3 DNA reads TGCAGTGCTAGACGTAGCGGGGGGGTTAAAATAGCCAAAAACATTCAGTACTTC. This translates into CSARRSGGVKIAKNIQYF.

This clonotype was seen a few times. The CDR3: CASSPKVTGGAYEQYF. The CDR3 region has the DNA TGCGCCAGCAGCCCTAAGGTGACAGGGGGAGCCTACGAGCAGTACTTC. The chain joins TRBV23-1 to TRBJ2-7, with TRBD1 identical over 9 bases. TRBV23-1 is labeled an ORF, and its function is uncertain. There are 16 residues in the CDR3. V lost 6 bases to trimming and J lost 2 bases; unmatched junction nucleotides: 11.

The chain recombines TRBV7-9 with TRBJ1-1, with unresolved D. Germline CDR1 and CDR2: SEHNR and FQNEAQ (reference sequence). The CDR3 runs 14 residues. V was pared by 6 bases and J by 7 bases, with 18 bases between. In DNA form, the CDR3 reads TGTGCCAGCAGAAACCGAGGGTTTGATGATGAAGCTTTCTTT. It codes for CASRNRGFDDEAFF.

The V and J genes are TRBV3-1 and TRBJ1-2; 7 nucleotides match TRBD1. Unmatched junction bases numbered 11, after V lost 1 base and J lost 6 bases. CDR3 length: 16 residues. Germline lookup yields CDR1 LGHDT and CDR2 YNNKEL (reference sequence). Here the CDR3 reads CASSQATGPGGNGYTF. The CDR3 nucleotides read TGTGCCAGCAGCCAAGCGACGGGGCCAGGGGGAAATGGCTACACCTTC.